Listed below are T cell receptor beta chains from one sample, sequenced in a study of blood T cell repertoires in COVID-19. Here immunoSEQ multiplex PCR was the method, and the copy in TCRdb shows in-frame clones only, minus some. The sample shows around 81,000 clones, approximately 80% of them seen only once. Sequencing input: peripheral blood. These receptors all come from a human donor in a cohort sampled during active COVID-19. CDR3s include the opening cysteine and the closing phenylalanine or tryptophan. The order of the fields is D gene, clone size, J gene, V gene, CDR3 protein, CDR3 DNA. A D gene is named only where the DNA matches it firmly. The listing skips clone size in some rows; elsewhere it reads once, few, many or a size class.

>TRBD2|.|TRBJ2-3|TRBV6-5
CASSRGGWTDTQYF
TGTGCCAGCAGTCGGGGGGGCTGGACAGATACGCAGTATTTT
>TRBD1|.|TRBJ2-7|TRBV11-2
CASSTNPDREYEQYF
TGTGCCAGCAGCACCAACCCCGACAGGGAGTACGAGCAGTACTTC
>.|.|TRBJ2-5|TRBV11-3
CASSLGLADEETQYF
TGTGCCAGCAGCTTAGGGCTAGCCGACGAGGAGACCCAGTACTTC
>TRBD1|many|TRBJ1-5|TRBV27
CASSLSGDSALSPQHF
TGTGCCAGCAGTTTATCGGGGGACAGCGCCCTTTCGCCCCAGCATTTT
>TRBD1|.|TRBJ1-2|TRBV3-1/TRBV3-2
CASSRTTGLSGYTF
TGTGCCAGCAGCCGGACGACAGGGCTATCTGGCTACACCTTC
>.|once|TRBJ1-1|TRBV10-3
CAISDWRAEAFF
TGTGCCATCAGTGACTGGAGGGCTGAAGCTTTCTTT
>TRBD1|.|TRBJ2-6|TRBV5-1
CASSLVGQGSGANVLTF
TGCGCCAGCAGCCTCGTCGGACAGGGCTCTGGGGCCAACGTCCTGACTTTC
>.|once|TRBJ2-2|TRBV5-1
CASSSDGDTGELFF
TGCGCCAGCAGTTCTGACGGGGACACCGGGGAGCTGTTTTTT
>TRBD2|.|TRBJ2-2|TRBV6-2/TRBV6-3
CASSSGLARNTGELFF
TGTGCCAGCAGTTCGGGACTAGCAAGGAACACCGGGGAGCTGTTTTTT
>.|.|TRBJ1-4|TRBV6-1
CASSEARLNEKLFF
TGTGCCAGCAGTGAAGCGCGCCTTAATGAAAAACTGTTTTTT
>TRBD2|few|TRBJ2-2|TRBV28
CASTSPRGAGELFF
TGTGCCAGCACCTCCCCCCGGGGGGCCGGGGAGCTGTTTTTT
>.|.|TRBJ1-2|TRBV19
CASSKQVDYGYTF
TGTGCCAGTAGTAAGCAGGTGGACTATGGCTACACCTTC
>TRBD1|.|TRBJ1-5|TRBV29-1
CSVTGTGLNQPQHF
TGCAGCGTGACCGGGACAGGCTTAAATCAGCCCCAGCATTTT
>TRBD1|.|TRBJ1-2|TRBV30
CAWTRGFSYGYTF
TGTGCCTGGACCAGGGGGTTTAGCTATGGCTACACCTTC
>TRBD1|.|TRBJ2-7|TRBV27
CASSSGTGVGKKQYF
TGTGCCAGCAGTTCCGGGACAGGGGTTGGGAAAAAGCAGTACTTC
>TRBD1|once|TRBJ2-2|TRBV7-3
CASSSSSDRANTGELFF
TGTGCCAGCAGCTCTTCTTCGGACAGGGCGAACACCGGGGAGCTGTTTTTT
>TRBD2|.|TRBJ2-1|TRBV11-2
CASSAREGLADYNEQFF
TGTGCCAGCAGCGCCCGAGAAGGACTAGCGGATTACAATGAGCAGTTCTTC